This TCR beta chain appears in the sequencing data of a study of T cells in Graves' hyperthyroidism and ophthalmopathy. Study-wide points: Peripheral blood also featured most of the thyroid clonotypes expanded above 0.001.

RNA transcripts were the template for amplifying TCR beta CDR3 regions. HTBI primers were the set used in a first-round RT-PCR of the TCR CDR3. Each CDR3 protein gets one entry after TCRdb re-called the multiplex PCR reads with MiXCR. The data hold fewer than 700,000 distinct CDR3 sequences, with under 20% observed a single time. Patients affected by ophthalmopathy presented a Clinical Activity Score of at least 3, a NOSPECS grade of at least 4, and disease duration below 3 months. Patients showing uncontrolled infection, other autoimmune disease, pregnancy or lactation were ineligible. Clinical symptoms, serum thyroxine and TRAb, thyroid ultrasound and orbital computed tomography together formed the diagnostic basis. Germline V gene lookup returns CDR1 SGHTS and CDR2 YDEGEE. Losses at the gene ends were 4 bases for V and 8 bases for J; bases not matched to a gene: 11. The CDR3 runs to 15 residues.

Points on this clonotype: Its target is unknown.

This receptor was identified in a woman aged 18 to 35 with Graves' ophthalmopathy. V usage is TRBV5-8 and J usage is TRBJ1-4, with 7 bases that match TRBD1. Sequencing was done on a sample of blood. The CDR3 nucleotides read TGTGCCAGCAGCCAAAAATCCGGGACAGCAGAAAAACTGTTTTTT. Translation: CASSQKSGTAEKLFF.